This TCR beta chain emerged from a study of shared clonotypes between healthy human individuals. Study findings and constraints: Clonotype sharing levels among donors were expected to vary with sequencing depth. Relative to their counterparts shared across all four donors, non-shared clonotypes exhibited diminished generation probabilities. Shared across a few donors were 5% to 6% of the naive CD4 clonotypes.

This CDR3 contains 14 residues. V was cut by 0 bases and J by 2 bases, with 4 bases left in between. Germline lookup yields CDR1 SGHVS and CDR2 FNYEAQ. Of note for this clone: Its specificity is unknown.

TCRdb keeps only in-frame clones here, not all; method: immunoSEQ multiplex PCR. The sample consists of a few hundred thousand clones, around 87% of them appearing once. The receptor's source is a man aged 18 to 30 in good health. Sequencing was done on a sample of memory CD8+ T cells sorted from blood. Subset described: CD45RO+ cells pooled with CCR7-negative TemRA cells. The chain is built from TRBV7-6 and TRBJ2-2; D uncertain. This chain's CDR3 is CASSLALNTGELFF. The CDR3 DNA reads TGTGCCAGCAGCTTAGCGCTTAACACCGGGGAGCTGTTTTTT. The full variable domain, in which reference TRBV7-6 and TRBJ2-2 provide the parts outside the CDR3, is GAGVSQSPRYKVTKRGQDVALRCDPISGHVSLYWYRQALGQGPEFLTYFNYEAQQDKSGLPNDRFSAERPEGSISTLTIQRTEQRDSAMYRCASSLALNTGELFFGEGSRLTVL.